A single sample gave rise to the 27 T cell receptor beta chains below, sequenced in a study of regulatory T cells in long-lasting Graves disease (dated by TCRdb to 2020 to 2023). The method behind the library was multiplex PCR. These reads were obtained on an Illumina HiSeq 4000. CDR3 regions were amplified by Arm-PCR with iRepertoire HTBI primers to construct TCR beta libraries. In TCRdb, the public reads were trimmed at Q25 with fastp and aligned with MiXCR, with productive beta chains retained. Records with the same CDR3 protein are collapsed into one entry carrying the most frequent genes and DNA. In all, the sample holds 360,000 or so distinct CDR3 sequences, and approximately 15% of those were seen once. In total, the top ten clones hold 25% to 30% of the sample. What the time point label conveys for this sample: newly diagnosed GD, antithyroid drugs for less than 3 months. RNA was extracted from PBMCs in TRIzol for both TCR sequencing and RNA sequencing.

The same specimen was also included in a second study, on T cells in Graves' hyperthyroidism and ophthalmopathy.

The sample consisted of peripheral blood mononuclear cells (PBMCs), taken at new diagnosis, from a patient treated with antithyroid drugs. These receptors originate from a man aged 35-49 years with Graves disease. Donor details come from another sample of the same person, matched by shared clones.

This clonotype was seen ten or more times. The CDR3: CASSAQGGKGTYEQYF. CDR3 coding DNA: TGTGCCAGCAGCGCTCAGGGGGGCAAGGGAACCTACGAGCAGTACTTC. V usage is TRBV7-3 and J usage is TRBJ2-7; D perhaps matches TRBD1 (7 bases). The germline CDR1 and CDR2 sequences are SGHTA and FQGTGA. V gave up 5 bases and J gave up 2 bases, with 19 bases separating them. This CDR3 comprises 16 residues.

Worth noting for this clonotype: Possible read error: a much larger clone is one base away. The V gene is TRBV11-2, the J gene TRBJ2-1, with a possible D match to TRBD1 (5 bases). The CDR3 is made up of 11 amino acids. Germline values: CDR1 SGHAT, CDR2 FQNNGV. The CDR3 nucleotides are TGTGCCAGCAGCTTGGACACAGAGCGGTTCTTC. Protein product: CASSLDTERFF.

Comment on this clonotype: A clone one base away is much larger, so this may be a read error. The final CDR3 position lacks the conserved phenylalanine or tryptophan, pointing to a likely read error. The chain's CDR3 is CASSSRTGQETQYL. Written as DNA, the CDR3 is TGTGCCAGCAGTTCAAGGACAGGGCAAGAGACCCAGTACCTC. The chain combines TRBV2 with TRBJ2-5, with 8 bases fitting TRBD1. Germline CDR1 is SNHLY and CDR2 is FYNNEI. V lost 5 bases, J lost 2 bases, and 4 bases stayed unmatched. CDR3 length equals 14 residues.

This clonotype was seen more than once but under ten times. The chain links TRBV4-2 to TRBJ2-3; TRBD2 aligns across 8 bases. From germline, CDR1 is LGHNA and CDR2 YNFKEQ. The CDR3 consists of 18 residues. Trimming took 2 bases from V and 6 from J; bases not matched to a gene: 16. CDR3 nucleotides: TGTGCCAGCAGCCAACCTGCCACTGCGCGGGGGGATGGGGATACGCAGTATTTT. Amino acid sequence: CASSQPATARGDGDTQYF.

In its sample, this clonotype was seen many times. The chain has TRBV4-1 and TRBJ2-7, with D possibly matching TRBD1 (5 bases). The V and J ends lost 5 bases and 4 bases respectively, with 15 bases between them. Per the germline V gene, CDR1 is MGHRA and CDR2 is YSYEKL. This CDR3 contains 14 residues. In DNA form, the CDR3 reads TGCGCCAGCAGCAAAGTGGCAGGGCCGTACGAGCAGTACTTC. Translation: CASSKVAGPYEQYF.

On this clonotype itself: A read error is possible here, since a much larger clone lies one base away. This chain connects TRBV29-1 to TRBJ2-3, with D possibly TRBD2 on 6 matching bases. This CDR3 is 15 amino acids long. V shed 7 bases and J shed 5 bases, with 22 bases lying between them. Germline assignment: CDR1 SQVTM and CDR2 ANQGSEA. The CDR3 region is CSAGGETGDIDTQYF. The CDR3 bases are TGCAGCGCTGGCGGAGAAACGGGAGACATAGATACGCAGTATTTT.

The chain carries TRBV28 and TRBJ1-5, with D perhaps matching TRBD1 (5 bases). Germline lookup yields CDR1 MDHEN and CDR2 SYDVKM. Between the trimmed V and J ends, which lost 3 bases and 1 base, there was a span of 13 bases. This CDR3 has 16 residues. CDR3 protein: CASSFGDWGSNQPQHF. The CDR3 nucleotides read TGTGCCAGCAGTTTCGGGGACTGGGGGAGCAATCAGCCCCAGCATTTT.

Points on this clonotype: A read error may account for a junction end that differs from germline. This chain joins TRBV12-3 or TRBV12-4 and TRBJ2-3; perhaps TRBD2 as D (6 bases). There are 13 residues in the CDR3. This chain's CDR3 is CASRLVGTGTQYF. In DNA form, the CDR3 reads TGTGCCAGTCGACTAGTCGGCACAGGTACGCAGTATTTT.

This clonotype was detected many times. The J gene is TRBJ2-1, the V gene TRBV13, with 7 bases fitting TRBD2. With V trimmed by 1 base and J by 12 bases, 6 bases remained unmatched. The CDR3 consists of 13 residues. Germline V gene sequence: CDR1 PRHDT, CDR2 FYEKMQ (reference sequence). The CDR3 sequence: CASSLEREGGQFF. CDR3 sequence (DNA): TGTGCCAGCAGCTTAGAGCGGGAAGGCGGGCAGTTCTTC.

At least ten counts were recorded for this clonotype. This sequence joins TRBV11-2 and TRBJ2-7, with 9 bases aligning to TRBD2. The CDR3 totals 15 residues. Trimming at V came to 5 bases and at J to 3 bases, leaving 8 bases not matched to a gene. Looked up from germline, CDR1 is SGHAT and CDR2 is FQNNGV. CDR3 sequence: CASSQPLAGSYEQYF. The CDR3 DNA is TGTGCCAGCAGCCAACCTCTAGCGGGGAGCTACGAGCAGTACTTC. The entire variable domain, with the rest obtained from reference TRBV11-2 and TRBJ2-7, is as follows: EAGVAQSPRYKIIEKRQSVAFWCNPISGHATLYWYQQILGQGPKLLIQFQNNGVVDDSQLPKDRFSAERLKGVDSTLKIQPAKLEDSAVYLCASSQPLAGSYEQYFGPGTRLTVT.

This clonotype was counted ten times or more. The genes are TRBV6-5 and TRBJ2-5, with TRBD1 identical over 7 bases. The germline gives CDR1 MNHEY, CDR2 SVGAGI. This CDR3 is built from 16 residues. The junction had 10 bases not matched to a gene; V was cut back by 2 bases and J by 4 bases. The CDR3 protein is CASSYSHSTGSETQYF. The CDR3 region has the DNA TGTGCCAGCAGTTACAGCCACTCGACAGGGTCAGAGACCCAGTACTTC.

The gene calls are TRBV29-1 and TRBJ2-3, with TRBD1 matching over 7 bases. Germline V gene sequence: CDR1 SQVTM, CDR2 ANQGSEA. CDR3 length: 14 residues. After removal of 4 bases from V and 0 bases from J, the junction contained 4 bases not matched to a gene. CDR3 DNA: TGCAGCGTTGCCAGGGGGATAAGCACAGATACGCAGTATTTT. It translates to CSVARGISTDTQYF.

The V call is TRBV15, the J call TRBJ2-1, with D maybe TRBD2 (7 bases). V was pared by 1 base and J by 0 bases, with 13 bases between. CDR1 LNHNV and CDR2 YYDKDF come from the germline V gene (reference sequence). The CDR3 has 17 residues. The chain's CDR3 is CATSRGRGRDSYNEQFF. The CDR3 DNA follows: TGTGCCACCAGCAGAGGGCGGGGGCGCGACTCCTACAATGAGCAGTTCTTC.

This clonotype was found many times. This chain's CDR3 is CSARDPGGPGDTQYF. Written as DNA, the CDR3 is TGCAGTGCTAGAGACCCCGGGGGGCCGGGAGATACGCAGTATTTT. The chain couples TRBV20-1 to TRBJ2-3; possibly TRBD2 for D (7 bases). V was clipped by 0 bases and J by 5 bases, with 15 bases between them. CDR1 is DFQATT, CDR2 SNEGSKA, per germline (reference sequence). This CDR3 is built from 15 residues.

This clonotype appeared a few times. The final CDR3 position lacks the conserved phenylalanine or tryptophan, pointing to a likely read error. The gene calls are TRBV28 and TRBJ1-1, with a weak D call TRBD1 (6 bases). Trimming removed 2 bases at V and 3 bases at J, with 13 bases between. CDR1 and CDR2 from the germline V gene are MDHEN and SYDVKM. This CDR3 has 15 amino acids. The DNA of the CDR3 is TGTGCCAGCAGTTTAGGGGGCCGGGGGGACACTGAAGCTTTCTCT. Protein sequence: CASSLGGRGDTEAFS.

This clonotype was recorded a few times. The chain couples TRBV11-3 to TRBJ2-7, with unresolved D. V lost 2 bases to trimming and J lost 0 bases, with 8 bases between them. CDR1 is SGHNT, CDR2 YENEEA, per germline. The CDR3 covers 14 residues. The CDR3 spells CASSLNPDSYEQYF. The CDR3 DNA reads as TGTGCCAGCAGCTTAAACCCCGACTCCTACGAGCAGTACTTC.

The rearrangement links TRBV7-2 to TRBJ2-7; the match to TRBD1 covers 8 bases. Losses at the gene ends were 5 bases for V and 6 bases for J; bases not matched to a gene: 15. CDR3 length equals 16 residues. In germline, CDR1 is SGHTA, CDR2 FQGNSA. The CDR3 sequence: CASSQLRGQGSGEQYF. The DNA for the CDR3 is TGTGCCAGCAGCCAACTCAGGGGGCAGGGTTCCGGCGAGCAGTACTTC.

Of note for this clonotype: This may stem from a read error, because a much larger clone lies one nucleotide away. This chain joins TRBV28 and TRBJ2-3; weak D call: TRBD2 (6 bases). V was cut by 5 bases and J by 9 bases, with 18 bases left in between. The CDR3 length is 14 residues. Germline CDR1 MDHEN, CDR2 SYDVKM. This CDR3 is CASSETSGAKTQYF. In DNA, the CDR3 is TGTGCCAGCAGTGAGACTAGTGGGGCAAAAACGCAGTATTTT.

This clonotype has more than one count but fewer than ten. V and J are TRBV29-1 and TRBJ2-7, with a weak D call TRBD1 (5 bases). The CDR3 extends over 14 amino acids. The germline V gene has CDR1 SQVTM and CDR2 ANQGSEA. Trimming removed 4 bases at V and 2 bases at J, with 15 bases between. CDR3: CSVVLITRAYEQYF. In DNA form, the CDR3 reads TGCAGCGTTGTCTTAATAACCAGGGCCTACGAGCAGTACTTC.

This clonotype came up many times. The germline gene is not matched at one end of the junction; a read error may be the cause. V is TRBV5-1 and J is TRBJ2-7; D remains unclear. Germline CDR1 SGHRS, CDR2 YFSETQ. The CDR3 spans 16 residues. The CDR3 here is CASSLNSGVIGVWQYF. The CDR3 DNA follows: TGTGCCAGCAGCCTAAACTCCGGAGTCATCGGCGTCTGGCAGTACTTC. The full variable domain, in which reference TRBV5-1 and TRBJ2-7 provide the parts outside the CDR3, is KAGVTQTPRYLIKTRGQQVTLSCSPISGHRSVSWYQQTPGQGLQFLFEYFSETQRNKGNFPGRFSGRQFSNSRSEMNVSTLELGDSALYLCASSLNSGVIGVWQYFGPGTRLTVT.

The V gene is TRBV7-2, the J gene TRBJ2-3, with a tentative D call TRBD1 (6 bases). CDR1 and CDR2 from the germline V gene are SGHTA and FQGNSA. V lost 1 base to trimming and J lost 1 base, with 12 bases between them. The CDR3 has 16 residues. Here the CDR3 reads CASSLDRGGRTDTQYF. The CDR3 bases are TGTGCCAGCAGCTTAGATCGAGGGGGTCGCACAGATACGCAGTATTTT.

This clonotype appeared many times. The chain links TRBV20-1 to TRBJ2-5; weak D call: TRBD1 (6 bases). CDR3 length: 13 residues. The germline V and J ends were trimmed by 2 bases and 4 bases, with 11 bases remaining between them. Per germline, CDR1 DFQATT and CDR2 SNEGSKA (reference sequence). CDR3 sequence reads: CSARQGIRETQYF. CDR3 bases: TGCAGTGCTAGACAGGGGATCCGAGAGACCCAGTACTTC.

Comment on this clonotype: The germline gene is not matched at one end of the junction; a read error may be the cause. The chain links TRBV14 to TRBJ1-6, with 7 bases that match TRBD1. The germline gives CDR1 SGHDN, CDR2 FVKESK. The CDR3 runs 15 residues. The CDR3 sequence is CASRQGGTANSPLHF. The DNA for the CDR3 is TGTGCCAGCAGACAAGGCGGGACAGCCAATTCACCCCTCCACTTT.

This clonotype was counted many times. The chain recombines TRBV11-2 with TRBJ1-2; tentative D call: TRBD1 (6 bases). The V end was cut by 5 bases, the J end by 0 bases, with 25 bases between. Per germline, CDR1 SGHAT and CDR2 FQNNGV. This CDR3 comprises 19 residues. The DNA for the CDR3 is TGTGCCAGCAGCGTTTTCACAGGGTTTGGGTTCATGTCTAACTATGGCTACACCTTC. Residues: CASSVFTGFGFMSNYGYTF.

In the case of this clonotype: Only one base separates this from a far larger clonotype, so it likely reflects a read error. V is TRBV12-3 or TRBV12-4 and J is TRBJ1-1; no clear D gene. The CDR3 contains 13 residues. The V end lost 4 bases, the J end lost 1 base, and 7 bases lay between the germline ends. The CDR3 DNA is TGTGCCAGCAGTTATCTCCAGAACACTGAAGCTTTCTTT. Protein: CASSYLQNTEAFF.

This rearrangement joins TRBV4-1 to TRBJ2-7, with unresolved D. Germline-derived CDR1 and CDR2 are MGHRA and YSYEKL. Deletions cut 1 base from V and 5 bases from J, with 12 bases between. The CDR3 loop spans 14 amino acids. CDR3 in amino acids: CASSQVKGIDEQYF. DNA of the CDR3: TGCGCCAGCAGCCAAGTTAAGGGAATTGACGAGCAGTACTTC.

The sample holds a few counts of this clonotype. The chain is built from TRBV7-8 and TRBJ2-3, with 10 bases lining up with TRBD1. The length of the CDR3 is 17 residues. Trimming cost V 5 bases and J 0 bases; bases outside gene matches: 8. Germline V gene sequence: CDR1 SGHVS, CDR2 FQNEAQ. This CDR3 is CASSPSRDRGSTDTQYF. The CDR3 DNA is TGTGCCAGCAGCCCGTCCCGGGACAGGGGCAGCACAGATACGCAGTATTTT. Using reference TRBV7-8 and TRBJ2-3 for the parts outside the CDR3, the full variable domain is GAGVSQSPRYKVAKRGQDVALRCDPISGHVSLFWYQQALGQGPEFLTYFQNEAQLDKSGLPSDRFFAERPEGSVSTLKIQRTQQEDSAVYLCASSPSRDRGSTDTQYFGPGTRLTVL.